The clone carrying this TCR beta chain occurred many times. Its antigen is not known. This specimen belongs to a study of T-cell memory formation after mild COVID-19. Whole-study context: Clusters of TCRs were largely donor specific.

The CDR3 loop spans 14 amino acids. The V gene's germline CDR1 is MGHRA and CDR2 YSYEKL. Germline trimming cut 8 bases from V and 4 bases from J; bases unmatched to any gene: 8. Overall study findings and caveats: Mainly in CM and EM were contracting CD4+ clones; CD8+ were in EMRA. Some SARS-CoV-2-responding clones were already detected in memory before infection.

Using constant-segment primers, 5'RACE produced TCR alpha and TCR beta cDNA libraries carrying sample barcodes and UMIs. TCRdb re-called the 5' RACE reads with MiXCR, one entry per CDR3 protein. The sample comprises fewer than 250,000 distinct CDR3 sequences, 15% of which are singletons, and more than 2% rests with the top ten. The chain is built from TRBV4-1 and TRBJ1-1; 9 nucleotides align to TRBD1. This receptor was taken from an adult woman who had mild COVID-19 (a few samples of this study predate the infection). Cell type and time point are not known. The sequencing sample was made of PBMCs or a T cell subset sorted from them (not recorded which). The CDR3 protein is CASQTGTGTTEAFF. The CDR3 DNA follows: TGCGCCAGCCAAACTGGGACAGGGACCACTGAAGCTTTCTTT.